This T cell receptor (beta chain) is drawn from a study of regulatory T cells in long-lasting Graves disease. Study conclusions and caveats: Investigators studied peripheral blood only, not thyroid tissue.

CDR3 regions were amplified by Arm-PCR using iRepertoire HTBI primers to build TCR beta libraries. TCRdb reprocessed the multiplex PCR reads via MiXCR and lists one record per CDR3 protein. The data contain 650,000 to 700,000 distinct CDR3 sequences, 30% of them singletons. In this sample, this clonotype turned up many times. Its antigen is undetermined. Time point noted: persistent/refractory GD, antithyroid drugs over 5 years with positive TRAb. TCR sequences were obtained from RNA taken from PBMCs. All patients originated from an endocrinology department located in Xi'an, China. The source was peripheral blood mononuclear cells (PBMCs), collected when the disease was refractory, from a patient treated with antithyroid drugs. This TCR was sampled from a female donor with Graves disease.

CDR3 loop: CASSLQTGLNTEAFF. DNA of the CDR3: TGTGCCAGCAGTTTACAGACAGGGTTGAACACTGAAGCTTTCTTT. The chain has TRBV28 and TRBJ1-1, with 7 bases fitting TRBD1. CDR3 size: 15 residues. V trimming: 2 bases; J trimming: 0 bases; junction bases outside the gene matches: 3. Germline-derived CDR1 and CDR2 are MDHEN and SYDVKM.